These 8 T cell receptor beta chains were sequenced from one sample in a study of cytomegalovirus exposure and HLA in healthy donors. PCR amplification relied on 60 Vbeta primers (plus 13 Jbeta primers). The protocol was immunoSEQ multiplex PCR, while the TCRdb copy is restricted to in-frame clones and leaves out a portion. Of about 120,000 clones in the sample, 70% to 75% were seen once. Sequenced sample: PBMCs. The origin of the receptors is a woman between 18 and 29 years old in good health and CMV-seronegative.

The V and J genes are TRBV28 and TRBJ1-1, with 9 bases aligning to TRBD1. Losses at the gene ends were 7 bases for V and 8 bases for J; bases not matched to a gene: 11. Germline-derived CDR1 and CDR2 are MDHEN and SYDVKM. The CDR3 runs to 14 residues. The CDR3 DNA sequence: TGTGCCAGCACTGTTAACAGGGGGCGTCCGGAAGCTTTCTTT. Residues: CASTVNRGRPEAFF. Using reference TRBV28 and TRBJ1-1 for the parts outside the CDR3, the full variable domain is DVKVTQSSRYLVKRTGEKVFLECVQDMDHENMFWYRQDPGLGLRLIYFSYDVKMKEKGDIPEGYSVSREKKERFSLILESASTNQTSMYLCASTVNRGRPEAFFGQGTRLTVV.

This rearrangement joins TRBV2 to TRBJ1-4, with D possibly matching TRBD1 (6 bases). Trimming cost V 4 bases and J 7 bases, with 13 bases left between them. Germline assignment: CDR1 SNHLY and CDR2 FYNNEI. This CDR3 is built from 14 residues. DNA for the CDR3: TGTGCCAGCAGTGTCCAGGGGCGGATTGAAAAACTGTTTTTT. It yields the protein CASSVQGRIEKLFF.

The chain is built from TRBV15 and TRBJ2-7; D remains ambiguous. V was cut by 0 bases and J by 7 bases, with 10 bases left in between. In germline, CDR1 is LNHNV, CDR2 YYDKDF (reference sequence). CDR3 size: 13 residues. CDR3 nucleotide sequence: TGTGCCACCAGCAGAGAGGAGCCGCCTGAGCAGTACTTC. This translates into CATSREEPPEQYF.

J is TRBJ2-1 and V is TRBV5-1; 7 nucleotides line up with TRBD1. This CDR3 is 16 amino acids long. After removal of 4 bases from V and 6 bases from J, the junction contained 13 bases not matched to a gene. Germline V gives CDR1 SGHRS, CDR2 YFSETQ. Here the CDR3 reads CASSPVSLGGPNEQFF. The CDR3 DNA reads as TGCGCCAGCAGCCCCGTTAGTTTAGGGGGCCCCAATGAGCAGTTCTTC. The variable domain in full, completed from reference TRBV5-1 and TRBJ2-1, reads KAGVTQTPRYLIKTRGQQVTLSCSPISGHRSVSWYQQTPGQGLQFLFEYFSETQRNKGNFPGRFSGRQFSNSRSEMNVSTLELGDSALYLCASSPVSLGGPNEQFFGPGTRLTVL.

The J gene is TRBJ1-1, the V gene TRBV6-1; tentative D call: TRBD1 (6 bases). Germline lookup yields CDR1 MNHNS and CDR2 SASEGT. The V end lost 2 bases, the J end lost 6 bases, and 28 bases lay between the germline ends. The CDR3 has 19 residues. CDR3 in amino acids: CASSELYGAGALGVAEAFF. The CDR3 nucleotides are TGTGCCAGCAGTGAATTATATGGGGCAGGGGCCCTCGGAGTCGCTGAAGCTTTCTTT.

This chain uses TRBV19 with TRBJ1-5; 7 nucleotides line up with TRBD1. The ends lost 5 bases at V and 7 bases at J; junction bases unmatched: 8. Germline assignment: CDR1 LNHDA and CDR2 SQIVND (reference sequence). CDR3 length: 14 amino acids. CDR3 in amino acids: CASSDRETRQPQHF. Written as DNA, the CDR3 is TGTGCCAGTAGTGACAGGGAGACCCGGCAGCCCCAGCATTTT. Looking up the rest from reference TRBV19 and TRBJ1-5 gives the full variable domain: DGGITQSPKYLFRKEGQNVTLSCEQNLNHDAMYWYRQDPGQGLRLIYYSQIVNDFQKGDIAEGYSVSREKKESFPLTVTSAQKNPTAFYLCASSDRETRQPQHFGDGTRLSIL.

This sequence joins TRBV5-1 and TRBJ2-5; 14 positions match TRBD2. The V gene end was trimmed by 3 bases and the J gene end by 6 bases; junction bases not matched to a gene: 4. This CDR3 has 15 amino acids. Germline V gives CDR1 SGHRS, CDR2 YFSETQ. CDR3 DNA: TGCGCCAGCAGCTCGACTAGCGGGGGGGCTCAGACCCAGTACTTC. Translated: CASSSTSGGAQTQYF.

The chain recombines TRBV10-3 with TRBJ1-2; a weak D match, TRBD1 (6 bases). The CDR3 runs 16 residues. Germline CDR1 and CDR2: ENHRY and SYGVKD. The ends were cut back, 6 bases at V and 0 bases at J, with 17 bases in the middle. DNA for the CDR3: TGTGCCATCAGCCAAAAGCCGGGACAAACTAACTATGGCTACACCTTC. It is translated as CAISQKPGQTNYGYTF.